The 7 T cell receptor beta chains in this list originate from one sample, sequenced in a study of molecular identifiers for immune sequencing clone quantification (dated by TCRdb to between 2018 and 2020). The protocol used for the library was PCR. Sequencing relied on a NextSeq 500. TCRdb took the public reads, trimmed them with fastp at Q25, ran MiXCR for clone calling and kept in-frame beta chains. Every entry covers one CDR3 protein and lists the most common genes and DNA from its rows. Here the sample has about 630,000 distinct CDR3 sequences; over 25% occur a single time. About 0.84% of the sample is in the top ten clones. The sample taken for sequencing was naive CD8+ T cells from blood, with Jurkat cell RNA spiked in. This specimen's cell subset or site label, interpreted: FACS-sorted CD8+CD4-CCR7+CD45RA+ naive T cells. Every receptor here comes from a human donor in good health. Some libraries in this study had Jurkat cell RNA spiked in.

This clonotype was detected only a few times. The rearrangement uses TRBV4-1 and TRBJ2-2, with no clear D. This CDR3 has 13 residues. Germline V gene data show CDR1 as MGHRA and CDR2 as YSYEKL. Between the trimmed V and J ends, which lost 8 bases and 2 bases, there was a span of 9 bases. In DNA, the CDR3 is TGCGCCAGCCGCAAACCCAACACCGGGGAGCTGTTTTTT. Its translation is CASRKPNTGELFF.

The V call is TRBV4-1, the J call TRBJ1-1; no reliable D call. This CDR3 is built from 16 residues. Deletions cut 2 bases from V and 1 base from J, with 14 bases between. Germline CDR1 reads MGHRA; CDR2 reads YSYEKL. The CDR3 DNA sequence: TGCGCCAGCAGCCAAAGCCCAGTTAGAGGGAACACTGAAGCTTTCTTT. It codes for CASSQSPVRGNTEAFF.

This clonotype was picked up a small number of times. Given a much more abundant clone one base away, this may be a read error. The CDR3 loop reads CAGSYRRTGPTDTQYF. Here the CDR3 DNA reads TGTGCCGGCAGCTATCGGAGGACAGGGCCGACAGATACGCAGTATTTT. The gene calls are TRBV9 and TRBJ2-3, with 8 bases identical to TRBD1. The CDR3 extends over 16 amino acids. Per germline, CDR1 SGDLS and CDR2 YYNGEE.

The table lists this clonotype with many counts. CDR3 loop: CASSLGGRFSEQYF. As DNA, the CDR3 is TGCGCCAGCAGCTTGGGAGGACGATTCTCAGAGCAGTACTTC. The rearrangement joins TRBV5-1 to TRBJ2-7, with D unresolved. The germline V gene has CDR1 SGHRS and CDR2 YFSETQ. The V end was cut by 0 bases, the J end by 7 bases, with 14 bases between. The CDR3 runs to 14 residues.

The chain combines TRBV6-1 with TRBJ2-5; tentative D call: TRBD1 (6 bases). V lost 2 bases and J 1 base, leaving 11 bases between the germline ends. CDR1 MNHNS and CDR2 SASEGT come from the germline V gene. This CDR3 comprises 15 residues. The CDR3 DNA is TGTGCCAGCAGTGAACGGACAGCTTTCCAAGAGACCCAGTACTTC. Its translation: CASSERTAFQETQYF.

V is TRBV19 and J is TRBJ2-2; maybe TRBD1 (6 bases). Trimming left V 2 bases short and J 0 bases short, with 13 bases between. This CDR3 has 17 amino acids. Germline CDR1 and CDR2: LNHDA and SQIVND (reference sequence). CDR3 nucleotides: TGTGCCAGTAGTATACCAACAGGGAGATCGAACACCGGGGAGCTGTTTTTT. It yields the protein CASSIPTGRSNTGELFF.

Regarding this clonotype: At one end the junction does not follow the germline gene, possibly because of a read error. The chain links TRBV20-1 to TRBJ2-2; the D gene is possibly TRBD1 (6 bases). Germline values: CDR1 DFQATT, CDR2 SNEGSKA (reference sequence). The CDR3 has 20 amino acids. In nucleotides, the CDR3 is TGCAGTGCTAGAGACCCTAGGGGGACATTAACCTTTGCGAACACCGGGGAGCTGGTTTTT. It encodes CSARDPRGTLTFANTGELVF.